This is a list of T cell receptor beta chains from one sample in a study of T cell repertoires in cytomegalovirus infection. TCRdb independently ran MiXCR on the reads; one entry per CDR3 protein. Of around 320,000 distinct CDR3 sequences in the sample, roughly 9.5% were seen once. Input material: PBMCs. The receptors originated from a human donor in good health (CMV status not recorded). Some clones in this sample may be carry-over from other donors' samples. Each CDR3 is given with its conserved first and last residue. D genes are given only for firm matches. A row's size may be missing; if present it is once, few, many or a size class.

V	size	D	J	DNA	CDR3
TRBV28	many	TRBD1	TRBJ2-1	TGTGCCAGCAGTTTATTAGGCCTCGGACAGGCTAATGAGCAGTTCTTC	CASSLLGLGQANEQFF
TRBV6-5	few	.	TRBJ1-4	TGTGCCAGCAGTTACGGGCTGAGCAAAAAACTGTTTTTT	CASSYGLSKKLFF
TRBV7-2	many	TRBD2	TRBJ2-3	TGTGCCAGCAGCTTAGGGGGACTAGCGGGCACAGATACGCAGTATTTT	CASSLGGLAGTDTQYF
TRBV7-2	few	TRBD2	TRBJ2-7	TGTGCCAGCAGACGGACTAGCGGGGTCTACGAGCAGTACTTC	CASRRTSGVYEQYF
TRBV15	few	.	TRBJ1-6	TGTGCCACCAGCCTGGGGTCCGAACGGTATTCACCCCTCCACTTT	CATSLGSERYSPLHF
TRBV7-9	many	.	TRBJ1-1	TGTGCCAGCAGTCTTACACAAGGGCGTGACACTGAAGCTTTCTTT	CASSLTQGRDTEAFF
TRBV20-1	.	.	TRBJ2-7	TGCAGCGCGAAAAGGAACTACGAGCAGTACTTC	CSAKRNYEQYF
TRBV2	few	.	TRBJ2-2	TGTGCCAGCAGTGAGGTCCGGGACACCGGGGAGCTGTTTTTT	CASSEVRDTGELFF
TRBV28	many	TRBD1	TRBJ1-1	TGTGCCAGCGGAGTAACAGGGGGGAACACTGAAGCTTTCTTT	CASGVTGGNTEAFF
TRBV7-6	.	TRBD1	TRBJ1-2	TGTGCCAGCCGGACAGGGAAGATGGTTGGCTACACCTTC	CASRTGKMVGYTF
TRBV10-3	many	.	TRBJ2-7	TGTGCCACCTACCTCGGCGGAGGGGGAAAATACGAGCAGTACTTC	CATYLGGGGKYEQYF
TRBV11-1	many	.	TRBJ1-1	TGTGCCAGCACCCCCCCAGGCTGGAACACTGAAGCTTTCTTT	CASTPPGWNTEAFF
TRBV20-1	few	TRBD1	TRBJ1-1	TGCAGTGCTAGAAACGACAGGGGGAAAGTATACACTGAAGCTTTCTTT	CSARNDRGKVYTEAFF
TRBV5-6	many	.	TRBJ2-3	TGTGCCAGCAGCCTCTTCGGAGATACGCAGTATTTT	CASSLFGDTQYF
TRBV12-3/TRBV12-4	many	.	TRBJ2-5	TGTGCCAGCAGACAAAAAGGGGGAGGGGAGACCCAGTACTTC	CASRQKGGGETQYF
TRBV4-1	many	.	TRBJ2-5	TGCGCCAGCAGCCTCCAGGGTGGAGAGACCCAGTACTTC	CASSLQGGETQYF
TRBV12-3/TRBV12-4	.	.	TRBJ1-5	TGTGCCAGCAGTTTCCTATCAAATCAGCCCCAGCATTTT	CASSFLSNQPQHF
TRBV14	many	.	TRBJ2-1	TGTGCCAGCAGCCAAGATCGAGGGGTGAATGAGCAGTTCTTC	CASSQDRGVNEQFF
TRBV20-1	.	.	TRBJ1-6	TGCAGTGCTAGACAGGCAAGCTCCTATAATTCACCCCTCCACTTT	CSARQASSYNSPLHF
TRBV27	few	.	TRBJ2-3	TGTGCCAGCAGCGGGGGCACGGCAGATACGCAGTATTTT	CASSGGTADTQYF
TRBV7-2	many	TRBD2	TRBJ2-5	TGTGCCAGCAGCTCGGGGACTATCGGGTCTCAGTACTTC	CASSSGTIGSQYF
TRBV7-2	many	.	TRBJ1-3	TGTGCCAGCAGCCCAACCGCAGCTGGAAACACCATATATTTT	CASSPTAAGNTIYF
TRBV7-3	.	TRBD1	TRBJ2-5	TGTGCCTCTGGGACAGGGTATGGGGAGACCCAGTACTTC	CASGTGYGETQYF
TRBV5-4	.	TRBD2	TRBJ2-7	TGTGCCAGCAGCTTGAAAGCGGGAGACCCCTACGAGCAGTACTTC	CASSLKAGDPYEQYF
TRBV4-3	few	.	TRBJ1-1	TGCGCCAGCAGCCTAGATAGGGGGGGCTGGGCTTTCTTT	CASSLDRGGWAFF
TRBV20-1	few	.	TRBJ1-1	TGCAGTGCTAGAGATGGGGACGGGGGTGAAGCTTTCTTT	CSARDGDGGEAFF
TRBV7-9	.	.	TRBJ1-6	TGTGCCAGCAGCTCACAGATTTTTGGATCACCCCTCCACTTT	CASSSQIFGSPLHF
TRBV7-8	many	TRBD1	TRBJ2-7	TGTGCCAGCAACGACAGGGTCCCCTACGAGCAGTACTTC	CASNDRVPYEQYF
TRBV25-1	many	.	TRBJ1-5	TGTGCCAGCAGGCGTTTGCATCAGCCCCAGCATTTT	CASRRLHQPQHF
TRBV5-6	few	.	TRBJ2-1	TGTGCCAGCAGCTTAAACCGGCCATGGGGAGGCTCCTACAATGAGCAGTTCTTC	CASSLNRPWGGSYNEQFF
TRBV25-1	few	.	TRBJ2-5	TGTGCCAGCAGTGAAGGGGCCGGCAGGGAGACCCAGTACTTC	CASSEGAGRETQYF
TRBV4-1	few	.	TRBJ1-2	TGCGCCAGCAGCCAAGTACCCGGGCTCTACACCTTC	CASSQVPGLYTF
TRBV5-6	.	TRBD1	TRBJ1-1	TGTGCCAGCAGCTTATCCGCAGGGGGCGCGAGGAACACTGAAGCTTTCTTT	CASSLSAGGARNTEAFF
TRBV7-8	many	TRBD2	TRBJ2-2	TGTGCCAGCAGCCAGACTAGCGGTCCGAACACCGGGGAGCTGTTTTTT	CASSQTSGPNTGELFF
TRBV15	.	.	TRBJ1-3	TGTGCCACCAGCAGACGAGGAGACAGGAGCTCTGGAAACACCATATATTTT	CATSRRGDRSSGNTIYF
TRBV6-2/TRBV6-3	many	.	TRBJ1-1	TGTGCCAGCAGTTACTCGAAGAGGGTAGGGGTGACTGAAGCTTTCTTT	CASSYSKRVGVTEAFF
TRBV7-2	many	.	TRBJ1-5	TGTGCCAGCAGCTTAGACAGACTTAGCAATCAGCCCCAGCATTTT	CASSLDRLSNQPQHF
TRBV18	.	.	TRBJ1-5	TGTGCCAGCTCAAGGATGGATAGCAATCAGCCCCAGCATTTT	CASSRMDSNQPQHF
TRBV5-6	.	.	TRBJ2-2	TGTGCCAGCAGCCCCGAAGTCCGTACCGTGAACACCGGGGAGCTGTTTTTT	CASSPEVRTVNTGELFF
TRBV18	few	.	TRBJ1-4	TGTGCCAGCTCACGAACGTCGACTAATGAAAAACTGTTTTTT	CASSRTSTNEKLFF
TRBV12-3/TRBV12-4	many	TRBD1	TRBJ2-7	TGTGCCAGCAGCTCCCGACAGGGCTCCTACGAGCAGTACTTC	CASSSRQGSYEQYF
TRBV7-2	many	TRBD1	TRBJ1-4	TGTGCCAGCAGCCCAGACAGGGGGGGCAATGAAAAACTGTTTTTT	CASSPDRGGNEKLFF
TRBV19	.	TRBD1	TRBJ2-2	TGTGCCAGTACCCCTAGGACAGGGGGGACCGGGGAGCTGTTTTTT	CASTPRTGGTGELFF
TRBV20-1	few	TRBD2	TRBJ2-3	TGCAGTGCTAGTGTCCTAGCGGGGGGGGTCGATACGCAGTATTTT	CSASVLAGGVDTQYF
TRBV20-1	few	.	TRBJ1-5	TGCAGTGCTAGCGCGGGACACGGTGGACAGCCCCAGCATTTT	CSASAGHGGQPQHF
TRBV7-3	many	TRBD1	TRBJ2-1	TGTGCCAGCAGCTTAACCGGGACAGGGTACTACAATGAGCAGTTCTTC	CASSLTGTGYYNEQFF
TRBV28	few	TRBD1	TRBJ2-1	TGTGCCAGCAGTGGGGGGGGGACAGGGTACAATGAGCAGTTCTTC	CASSGGGTGYNEQFF
TRBV2	many	TRBD1	TRBJ2-7	TGTGCCAGCAGTTTAACGGGACAGATCACCTACGAGCAGTACTTC	CASSLTGQITYEQYF